The rows below give T cell receptor beta chains drawn from one sample of a study of blood T cell repertoires in COVID-19. Sequencing used immunoSEQ multiplex PCR; TCRdb keeps in-frame clones, though not all of them. The table lists under 300,000 clones, 86% of them singletons. Sequenced input: peripheral blood. These receptor sequences come from a woman under 40 with COVID-19, enrolled during active disease. The CDR3 runs from the conserved cysteine through the conserved F or W. The order of the fields is D gene, clone size, V gene, J gene, CDR3 DNA, CDR3 protein. D genes are given only for firm matches. Expanded clones get a size class; other rows say once, few or many, or leave the size out.

d_call: TRBD1; clone_size: NA; v_call: TRBV14; j_call: TRBJ2-3; cdr3_nt: TGTGCCAGCAGCCAAGAGAGGGACAGTCTAACGACAGATACGCAGTATTTT; cdr3_aa: CASSQERDSLTTDTQYF
d_call: TRBD2; clone_size: few; v_call: TRBV5-6; j_call: TRBJ2-5; cdr3_nt: TGTGCCAGCAGCCCCGGTATGGGGGGGGGAGAGACCCAGTACTTC; cdr3_aa: CASSPGMGGGETQYF
d_call: NA; clone_size: NA; v_call: TRBV4-1; j_call: TRBJ2-3; cdr3_nt: TGCGCCAGCAGCCAACTAACCGGGGGGCGAACAGATACGCAGTATTTT; cdr3_aa: CASSQLTGGRTDTQYF
d_call: NA; clone_size: once; v_call: TRBV3-1/TRBV3-2; j_call: TRBJ1-5; cdr3_nt: TGTGCCAGCAGCCCCGCCGAGGGCAATCAGCCCCAGCATTTT; cdr3_aa: CASSPAEGNQPQHF
d_call: NA; clone_size: NA; v_call: TRBV5-1; j_call: TRBJ2-2; cdr3_nt: TGCGCCAGCAGCATCGGGGACACCGGGGAGCTGTTTTTT; cdr3_aa: CASSIGDTGELFF
d_call: NA; clone_size: NA; v_call: TRBV7-6; j_call: TRBJ2-1; cdr3_nt: TGTGCCAGCAGCTCGAGCGGTTCCTACAATGAGCAGTTCTTC; cdr3_aa: CASSSSGSYNEQFF
d_call: NA; clone_size: NA; v_call: TRBV19; j_call: TRBJ2-2; cdr3_nt: TGTGCCAGTAGTATCAGGGGAACCGGCACCGGGGAGCTGTTTTTT; cdr3_aa: CASSIRGTGTGELFF
d_call: NA; clone_size: once; v_call: TRBV7-8; j_call: TRBJ1-1; cdr3_nt: TGTGCCAGCAGCTTATGGCAGGGATACATGAACACTGAAGCTTTCTTT; cdr3_aa: CASSLWQGYMNTEAFF
d_call: NA; clone_size: few; v_call: TRBV14; j_call: TRBJ1-3; cdr3_nt: TGTGCCAGCAGCCAAGCCCTTCAGGGAAGGGTGGCAAACACCATATATTTT; cdr3_aa: CASSQALQGRVANTIYF
d_call: NA; clone_size: NA; v_call: TRBV4-2; j_call: TRBJ1-1; cdr3_nt: TGTGCCAGCAGCCAAGGCCTTTCGGGCACTGAAGCTTTCTTT; cdr3_aa: CASSQGLSGTEAFF
d_call: TRBD1; clone_size: NA; v_call: TRBV28; j_call: TRBJ2-7; cdr3_nt: TGTGCCAGCAGTAGCGCAGGACAGGGCTCAAATCAAGGGGTTGAGCAGTACTTC; cdr3_aa: CASSSAGQGSNQGVEQYF
d_call: TRBD1; clone_size: once; v_call: TRBV7-2; j_call: TRBJ1-4; cdr3_nt: TGTGCCAGCAGCTTCCCCAGGACAGGGGGTGAAAAACTGTTTTTT; cdr3_aa: CASSFPRTGGEKLFF
d_call: TRBD1; clone_size: few; v_call: TRBV19; j_call: TRBJ1-5; cdr3_nt: TGTGCCAGTAGTATAGGGGGGCAGGGGGCCCAGCATTTT; cdr3_aa: CASSIGGQGAQHF
d_call: NA; clone_size: NA; v_call: TRBV7-8; j_call: TRBJ2-5; cdr3_nt: TGTGCCAGCAGCTTAGGGGGGGTTGGGGAGACCCAGTACTTC; cdr3_aa: CASSLGGVGETQYF
d_call: TRBD1; clone_size: NA; v_call: TRBV29-1; j_call: TRBJ1-1; cdr3_nt: TGCAGCGTTGGAAAGGGGGCATCGACTGAAGCTTTCTTT; cdr3_aa: CSVGKGASTEAFF
d_call: NA; clone_size: once; v_call: TRBV5-1; j_call: TRBJ2-5; cdr3_nt: TGCGCCAGCAGCTCCTCTGACAGGAGCGAGACCCAGTACTTC; cdr3_aa: CASSSSDRSETQYF
d_call: TRBD1; clone_size: NA; v_call: TRBV5-1; j_call: TRBJ1-2; cdr3_nt: TGCGCCAGCAGCTCGACAGGGGATGCCTATGGCTACACCTTC; cdr3_aa: CASSSTGDAYGYTF
d_call: TRBD2; clone_size: NA; v_call: TRBV7-9; j_call: TRBJ2-1; cdr3_nt: TGTGCCAGCAGCTTAGTAACTAGCGGACGGTATAATGAGCAGTTCTTC; cdr3_aa: CASSLVTSGRYNEQFF
d_call: NA; clone_size: NA; v_call: TRBV18; j_call: TRBJ2-5; cdr3_nt: TGTGCCAGCTCACCGAGGACAGTGGGAGAGACCCAGTACTTC; cdr3_aa: CASSPRTVGETQYF
d_call: TRBD1; clone_size: many; v_call: TRBV27; j_call: TRBJ2-3; cdr3_nt: TGTGCCAGCAGCGACAGGGGGTTCACAGATACGCAGTATTTT; cdr3_aa: CASSDRGFTDTQYF
d_call: NA; clone_size: NA; v_call: TRBV12-3/TRBV12-4; j_call: TRBJ1-5; cdr3_nt: TGTGCCAGCAGTTTCAGCAGGGCACAGCCCCAGCATTTT; cdr3_aa: CASSFSRAQPQHF
d_call: TRBD1; clone_size: NA; v_call: TRBV7-2; j_call: TRBJ1-2; cdr3_nt: TGTGCCAGCACCCGGGGTAGGGGGCTCGGGGGCTACACCTTC; cdr3_aa: CASTRGRGLGGYTF
d_call: NA; clone_size: NA; v_call: TRBV10-1; j_call: TRBJ2-3; cdr3_nt: TGCGCCAGCAGTGATCGGGGGGCCAGGACAGATACGCAGTATTTT; cdr3_aa: CASSDRGARTDTQYF
d_call: TRBD1; clone_size: NA; v_call: TRBV6-4; j_call: TRBJ2-2; cdr3_nt: TGTGCCAGCCTAGAACAGGGGGCAGCCGGGGAGCTGTTTTTT; cdr3_aa: CASLEQGAAGELFF
d_call: NA; clone_size: once; v_call: TRBV5-4; j_call: TRBJ1-1; cdr3_nt: TGTGCCAGCAGCCGGGGGGGGGAGACTGAAGCTTTCTTT; cdr3_aa: CASSRGGETEAFF
d_call: TRBD2; clone_size: once; v_call: TRBV11-3; j_call: TRBJ2-1; cdr3_nt: TGTGCCAGCAGCCGTCTAGCGGGGGGGGCTAGCCACAATGAGCAGTTCTTC; cdr3_aa: CASSRLAGGASHNEQFF
d_call: NA; clone_size: NA; v_call: TRBV5-1; j_call: TRBJ2-7; cdr3_nt: TGCGCCAGCAGCCTCCAGAGAGGCTACGAGCAGTACTTC; cdr3_aa: CASSLQRGYEQYF
d_call: TRBD2; clone_size: NA; v_call: TRBV3-1/TRBV3-2; j_call: TRBJ2-3; cdr3_nt: TGTGCCAGCAGCCCTGGGACTAGACGGGATACGCAGTATTTT; cdr3_aa: CASSPGTRRDTQYF